This T cell receptor beta chain comes out of a study of CD8 T cells in ankylosing spondylitis (dated by TCRdb to about 2017). In terms of the full investigation: The study profiled T cell receptor beta repertoires in healthy donors and ankylosing spondylitis patients to find disease-linked TCR variants. The full study cohort comprised about 24 ankylosing spondylitis patients and about 110 healthy donors. Samples of peripheral blood were taken, and for ankylosing spondylitis patients, synovial fluid was collected as well.

This sample was sequenced with an Illumina HiSeq 2500. Quantitative 5'-RACE with molecular barcodes was the method used to prepare the TCR beta libraries. As for the authors' bioinformatics: A new computational method, built on a probabilistic model of VDJ rearrangement, was used to identify disease-linked TCR variants. The raw public data were reprocessed by TCRdb itself: fastp quality trimming at Q25, MiXCR clonotype calling, in-frame beta chains only. All rows with the same CDR3 protein become a single entry with the most common DNA and genes. None of the V and J calls come from the authors' own analysis; TCRdb made them. Within this sample are about 450,000 distinct CDR3 sequences, with approximately 26% of them counted one time only. The biggest ten clones account for about 0.89% of the sample. The germline V gene yields SGHRS for CDR1 and YFSETQ for CDR2. The CDR3 numbers 15 residues from cysteine through phenylalanine. Just the 45-base CDR3 DNA is kept, in frame starting at base 1. V loses 0 bases, J loses 0 bases, and the germline ends lie 6 bases apart.

Comments on this clonotype: The clone's antigen remains unknown. Within one base of it there is no much larger clone, and no base qualities were kept.

Results and caveats for the whole study, not just this receptor: Some motif variants had previously been reported in the synovial fluid and blood of reactive arthritis patients, which suggests shared mechanisms of disease initiation. Blood from ankylosing spondylitis patients appeared to be characterized by a TCR beta motif composed of under ten highly homologous amino acid variants. According to the report, matched synovial fluid samples from ankylosing spondylitis patients were significantly enriched for the disease-linked clones. The disease-linked clones showed a CD8+ phenotype and occurred at relatively low frequencies in peripheral blood.

In this chain, TRBV5-1 is recombined with TRBJ2-2; the D gene lacks a confident call. Sequencing used blood, either unsorted or a sorted T cell fraction (not recorded which). The clonotype comes from a male donor with ankylosing spondylitis. The CDR3 loop reads CASSLVETNTGELFF. The nucleotides read TGCGCCAGCAGCTTGGTAGAGACGAACACCGGGGAGCTGTTTTTT.